The clone carrying this TCR beta chain was seen a few times. The antigen is not known. The entry originates in a study of OX40 agonist ivuxolimab in advanced cancers. Turning to the study itself: Across the patients, intravenous ivuxolimab was delivered every 2 weeks at 0.01 to 10 mg/kg. Study findings and constraints: Both CD4+ and CD8+ T cell populations in blood had undergone clonal expansion by week 6 at 0.1 to 3.0 mg/kg. Among patients with partial responses at 0.1-3.0 mg/kg, clonal expansion was among the lowest.

Looked up from germline, CDR1 is LNHDA and CDR2 is SQIVND (reference sequence). The CDR3 runs to 17 residues. V gave up 0 bases and J gave up 4 bases; unmatched junction bases: 6. Clones were sequenced by immunoSEQ multiplex PCR, and TCRdb holds only the in-frame ones, with some missing. The table records some 21,000 clones, 75% to 85% of them present only once. The chain uses TRBV19 and TRBJ2-1, with 10 bases fitting TRBD2. This material consisted of CD4+ or CD8+ T cells sorted from blood, taken in a trial of the OX40 agonist ivuxolimab. The sequence derives from an adult with an advanced solid tumor such as melanoma, head and neck, liver or kidney cancer. The CDR3 loop is CASSIDLASGGYNEQFF. In DNA, the CDR3 is TGTGCCAGTAGTATAGATCTGGCTAGCGGGGGATACAATGAGCAGTTCTTC. The variable domain in full, completed from reference TRBV19 and TRBJ2-1, reads DGGITQSPKYLFRKEGQNVTLSCEQNLNHDAMYWYRQDPGQGLRLIYYSQIVNDFQKGDIAEGYSVSREKKESFPLTVTSAQKNPTAFYLCASSIDLASGGYNEQFFGPGTRLTVL.